The 22 T cell receptor beta chains below all came from one sample that was sequenced in a study of tumor-infiltrating lymphocytes in localized non-small cell lung cancer. Sequencing was performed with immunoSEQ multiplex PCR; in TCRdb, only in-frame clones are kept and a portion is missing. This table has approximately 16,000 clones, less than 50% appearing once. The sequenced sample consisted of lung tumor tissue. The receptors stem from a human donor with non-small cell lung cancer.

V and J are TRBV7-2 and TRBJ2-5; D unresolved. From germline, CDR1 is SGHTA and CDR2 FQGNSA. Trimming shortened V by 3 bases and J by 2 bases, and 1 base separated the two germline ends. The CDR3 covers 11 residues. The CDR3 here is CASSLQETQYF. CDR3 DNA sequence: TGTGCCAGCAGCTTGCAAGAGACCCAGTACTTC.

V and J are TRBV7-2 and TRBJ2-3; perhaps D is TRBD1 or TRBD2 (5 bases each). V dropped 4 bases and J dropped 6 bases, with 14 bases sitting between them. The CDR3 consists of 14 residues. Germline V lookup: CDR1 SGHTA, CDR2 FQGNSA. The CDR3 region has the DNA TGTGCCAGCAGCTCGGGACCTGCGTACGATACGCAGTATTTT. It encodes CASSSGPAYDTQYF.

This clone came up many times. The V call is TRBV19, the J call TRBJ1-3; D is undetermined. The germline V gene encodes CDR1 LNHDA and CDR2 SQIVND (reference sequence). The length of the CDR3 is 16 residues. V was shortened by 3 bases and J by 4 bases, with 16 bases between the two germline ends. CDR3 sequence: CASSIGLVGEGNTIYF. The CDR3 region has the DNA TGTGCCAGTAGTATCGGTCTTGTGGGAGAAGGAAACACCATATATTTT.

This clone was counted a few times. V is TRBV7-2 and J is TRBJ1-2, with unresolved D. Trimming took off 1 base at V and 4 bases at J, with 10 bases between the two ends. CDR1 is SGHTA, CDR2 FQGNSA, per germline. This CDR3 comprises 14 residues. Here the CDR3 reads CASSLDPGFYGYTF. Written as DNA, the CDR3 is TGTGCCAGCAGCTTAGACCCCGGCTTCTATGGCTACACCTTC. The variable domain in full, completed from reference TRBV7-2 and TRBJ1-2, reads GAGVSQSPSNKVTEKGKDVELRCDPISGHTALYWYRQSLGQGLEFLIYFQGNSAPDKSGLPSDRFSAERTGGSVSTLTIQRTQQEDSAVYLCASSLDPGFYGYTFGSGTRLTVV.

The chain couples TRBV7-3 to TRBJ2-7, with TRBD2 matching over 9 bases. The CDR3 is 17 amino acids. Germline CDR1 and CDR2: SGHTA and FQGTGA. The ends lost 5 bases at V and 5 bases at J; junction bases unmatched: 16. The CDR3 nucleotides are TGTGCCAGCAGCCAAGAGGTAAGGGCGGGGGGGTCCAACGAGCAGTACTTC. Protein: CASSQEVRAGGSNEQYF.

By share of the sample, this clone is medium-sized. V usage is TRBV2 and J usage is TRBJ2-7, with D perhaps matching TRBD1 (5 bases). The CDR3 extends over 13 amino acids. The ends were cut back, 3 bases at V and 4 bases at J, with 10 bases in the middle. CDR1 and CDR2 (germline): SNHLY, FYNNEI. The CDR3 coding sequence is TGTGCCAGCAGTGAGGACACATATTACGAGCAGTACTTC. This translates into CASSEDTYYEQYF.

J is TRBJ1-4 and V is TRBV5-1; D may be TRBD1 (5 bases). This CDR3 is 15 amino acids long. V lost 3 bases, J lost 4 bases, and 13 bases lay in between. Per germline, CDR1 SGHRS and CDR2 YFSETQ. DNA for the CDR3: TGCGCCAGCAGCTCGTTGTGGCAGGGTAATGAAAAACTGTTTTTT. Protein: CASSSLWQGNEKLFF. Combining the CDR3 with reference TRBV5-1 and TRBJ1-4 gives the whole variable domain KAGVTQTPRYLIKTRGQQVTLSCSPISGHRSVSWYQQTPGQGLQFLFEYFSETQRNKGNFPGRFSGRQFSNSRSEMNVSTLELGDSALYLCASSSLWQGNEKLFFGSGTQLSVL.

The chain recombines TRBV27 with TRBJ2-2; the D gene is possibly TRBD1 (8 bases). V was cut by 10 bases and J by 5 bases, with 20 bases left in between. CDR1 is MNHEY and CDR2 is SMNVEV in the germline V gene (reference sequence). The CDR3 extends over 15 amino acids. CDR3 sequence: CATSFYRGGTGELFF. CDR3 nucleotide sequence: TGTGCCACCTCCTTTTACAGGGGGGGGACCGGGGAGCTGTTTTTT.

The chain combines TRBV19 with TRBJ2-5, with 10 bases matching TRBD2. Germline loops: CDR1 LNHDA, CDR2 SQIVND (reference sequence). The CDR3 contains 15 residues. Trimming removed 5 bases from V and 5 bases from J; junction bases left unmatched: 8. The CDR3 region is CASSSERGGSETQYF. The CDR3 DNA reads TGTGCCAGTAGTTCAGAGCGGGGGGGTTCGGAGACCCAGTACTTC.

This clone was counted at least ten times. The chain employs TRBV5-1 and TRBJ1-6; TRBD1 is a possible D gene (5 bases). The germline V and J ends were trimmed by 0 bases and 7 bases, with 17 bases remaining between them. Germline CDR1 SGHRS, CDR2 YFSETQ. The CDR3 is made up of 17 amino acids. The CDR3 loop reads CASSLGQGGRPNSPLHF. CDR3 coding DNA: TGCGCCAGCAGCTTGGGGCAGGGAGGCCGACCAAATTCACCCCTCCACTTT.

This clone was counted a few times. CDR3 nucleotide sequence: TGTGCCAGCAGCGTAACCAGCGGGGGTGCATTTAATACGCAGTATTTT. Protein sequence: CASSVTSGGAFNTQYF. The chain has TRBV9 and TRBJ2-3, with TRBD2 identical over 8 bases. CDR3 length: 16 amino acids. The junction had 11 bases not matched to a gene; V was cut back by 1 base and J by 7 bases. Germline V gene data show CDR1 as SGDLS and CDR2 as YYNGEE. The full variable domain, in which reference TRBV9 and TRBJ2-3 provide the parts outside the CDR3, is DSGVTQTPKHLITATGQRVTLRCSPRSGDLSVYWYQQSLDQGLQFLIQYYNGEERAKGNILERFSAQQFPDLHSELNLSSLELGDSALYFCASSVTSGGAFNTQYFGPGTRLTVL.

The J gene is TRBJ1-1, the V gene TRBV10-3; 10 bases match TRBD1. This CDR3 contains 14 residues. The J segment lost 4 bases and the V segment lost 7 bases, leaving 6 bases of the junction unmatched. Germline V gene data show CDR1 as ENHRY and CDR2 as SYGVKD. The CDR3 DNA reads as TGTGCCATCAACCGACAGGGGGCTGGCACTGAAGCTTTCTTT. It codes for CAINRQGAGTEAFF.

In nucleotides, the CDR3 is TGTGCCAGCAGCAAGCAAGAGACCCAGTACTTC. Translating it yields CASSKQETQYF. The chain employs TRBV7-2 and TRBJ2-5; D is ambiguous. This CDR3 comprises 11 residues. Per the germline V gene, CDR1 is SGHTA and CDR2 is FQGNSA. The ends were cut back, 5 bases at V and 2 bases at J, with 3 bases in the middle. The entire variable domain, with the rest obtained from reference TRBV7-2 and TRBJ2-5, is as follows: GAGVSQSPSNKVTEKGKDVELRCDPISGHTALYWYRQSLGQGLEFLIYFQGNSAPDKSGLPSDRFSAERTGGSVSTLTIQRTQQEDSAVYLCASSKQETQYFGPGTRLLVL.

V gene TRBV7-2 combines with J gene TRBJ1-3, with D perhaps matching TRBD1 (5 bases). Germline loops: CDR1 SGHTA, CDR2 FQGNSA. V was trimmed by 1 base and J by 1 base, leaving 11 bases between them. This CDR3 is 16 amino acids long. CDR3 nucleotides: TGTGCCAGCAGCTTAGGACAGTTTGGGTCTGGAAACACCATATATTTT. Translated, it gives CASSLGQFGSGNTIYF.

This clone was observed a single time. The gene calls are TRBV5-8 and TRBJ1-1, with 10 bases matching TRBD1. Germline trimming cut 3 bases from V and 10 bases from J; bases unmatched to any gene: 3. The CDR3 is 12 residues long. Germline CDR1 and CDR2: SGHTS and YDEGEE. The DNA of the CDR3 is TGTGCCAGCAGCTCCCGGACAGGGGGAGCTTTCTTT. This encodes CASSSRTGGAFF. Full variable domain (rest looked up from reference TRBV5-8 and TRBJ1-1): EAGVTQSPTHLIKTRGQQATLRCSPISGHTSVYWYQQALGLGLQFLLWYDEGEERNRGNFPPRFSGRQFPNYSSELNVNALELEDSALYLCASSSRTGGAFFGQGTRLTVV.

In this sample, this clone turned up a few times. This chain links TRBV6-5 with TRBJ1-1; D not certain. The CDR3 is made up of 13 amino acids. The germline gives CDR1 MNHEY, CDR2 SVGAGI. V gave up 4 bases and J gave up 1 base, with 7 bases separating them. CDR3: CASSFAGNTEAFF. The CDR3, as DNA: TGTGCCAGCAGTTTTGCGGGGAACACTGAAGCTTTCTTT.

This clone was counted only a few times. This chain's CDR3 is CASSTSGTDYGYTF. The CDR3 DNA reads TGTGCCAGCAGCACTTCCGGGACAGACTATGGCTACACCTTC. The chain couples TRBV5-6 to TRBJ1-2, with 7 positions matching TRBD1. This CDR3 region has 14 residues. The V gene end was trimmed by 4 bases and the J gene end by 3 bases; junction bases not matched to a gene: 6. Germline values: CDR1 SGHDT, CDR2 YYEEEE.

Only one count was recorded for this clone. V gene TRBV7-2 combines with J gene TRBJ2-5; perhaps TRBD2 as D (6 bases). CDR3 length: 14 amino acids. Trimming stripped 1 base from V and 5 bases from J, with 11 bases between. Per the germline V gene, CDR1 is SGHTA and CDR2 is FQGNSA. CDR3: CASSLGGAAETQYF. CDR3 bases: TGTGCCAGCAGCTTAGGCGGGGCGGCGGAGACCCAGTACTTC.

The V and J genes are TRBV7-6 and TRBJ2-7; 10 bases are shared with TRBD1. The length of the CDR3 is 17 residues. Trimming cost V 5 bases and J 2 bases; bases outside gene matches: 12. Looked up from germline, CDR1 is SGHVS and CDR2 is FNYEAQ. For the CDR3, the DNA is TGTGCCAGCAGCCCGAACCTGGGGACAGGGGTAACCTACGAGCAGTACTTC. It specifies CASSPNLGTGVTYEQYF.

The chain uses TRBV6-6 and TRBJ1-5; D is uncertain. V lost 7 bases to trimming and J lost 5 bases, with 12 bases between them. The CDR3 is made up of 13 amino acids. Germline CDR1 MNHNY, CDR2 SVGAGI (reference sequence). The CDR3 bases are TGTGCCAGCACGACTGGCCGTTATCAGCCCCAGCATTTT. Protein product: CASTTGRYQPQHF.

This clone was seen a handful of times. This chain links TRBV19 with TRBJ1-5; a weak D match, TRBD1 (5 bases). The V end lost 2 bases, the J end lost 5 bases, and 10 bases lay between the germline ends. The germline CDR1 and CDR2 sequences are LNHDA and SQIVND (reference sequence). This CDR3 is built from 14 residues. CDR3 coding DNA: TGTGCCAGTAGTATACGAACGGGGGATCAGCCCCAGCATTTT. It translates to CASSIRTGDQPQHF. Variable domain in full (rest from reference TRBV19 and TRBJ1-5): DGGITQSPKYLFRKEGQNVTLSCEQNLNHDAMYWYRQDPGQGLRLIYYSQIVNDFQKGDIAEGYSVSREKKESFPLTVTSAQKNPTAFYLCASSIRTGDQPQHFGDGTRLSIL.

This sequence joins TRBV18 and TRBJ1-6; tentative D call: TRBD1 (6 bases). Germline V gene data show CDR1 as KGHSH and CDR2 as LQKENI. The CDR3 has 15 residues. The V end was cut by 6 bases, the J end by 0 bases, with 9 bases between. CDR3 in amino acids: CASSRGDSYNSPLHF. CDR3 nucleotides: TGTGCCAGCTCCAGGGGAGACTCCTATAATTCACCCCTCCACTTT.